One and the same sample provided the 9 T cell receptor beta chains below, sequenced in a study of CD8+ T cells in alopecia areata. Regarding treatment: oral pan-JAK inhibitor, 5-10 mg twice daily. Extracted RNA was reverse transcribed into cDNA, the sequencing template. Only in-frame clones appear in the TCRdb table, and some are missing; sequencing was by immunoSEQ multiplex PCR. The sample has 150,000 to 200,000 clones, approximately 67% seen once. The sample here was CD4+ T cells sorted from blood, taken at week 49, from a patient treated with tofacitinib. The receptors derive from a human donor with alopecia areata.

Here the CDR3 reads CASSSTSGGLGQFF. Written as DNA, the CDR3 is TGTGCCAGCAGCTCAACTAGCGGGGGGTTGGGGCAGTTCTTC. The rearrangement links TRBV7-2 to TRBJ2-1; 12 bases agree with TRBD2. V shed 4 bases and J 12 bases; nucleotides not matched to a gene: 7. This CDR3 has 14 amino acids. Germline loops: CDR1 SGHTA, CDR2 FQGNSA.

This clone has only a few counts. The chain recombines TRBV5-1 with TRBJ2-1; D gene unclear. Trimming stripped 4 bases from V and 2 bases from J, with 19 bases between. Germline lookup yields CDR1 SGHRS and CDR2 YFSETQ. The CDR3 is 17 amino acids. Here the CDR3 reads CASSLSRTERPYNEQFF. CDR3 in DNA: TGCGCCAGCAGCCTGTCCAGGACGGAACGTCCCTACAATGAGCAGTTCTTC. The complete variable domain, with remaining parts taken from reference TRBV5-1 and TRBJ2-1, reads KAGVTQTPRYLIKTRGQQVTLSCSPISGHRSVSWYQQTPGQGLQFLFEYFSETQRNKGNFPGRFSGRQFSNSRSEMNVSTLELGDSALYLCASSLSRTERPYNEQFFGPGTRLTVL.

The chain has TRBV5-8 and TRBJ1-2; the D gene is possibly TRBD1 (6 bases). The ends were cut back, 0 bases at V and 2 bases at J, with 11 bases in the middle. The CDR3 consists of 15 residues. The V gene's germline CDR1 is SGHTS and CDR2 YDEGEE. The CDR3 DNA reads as TGTGCCAGCAGCTTGGGCCCCGGACAGAACTATGGCTACACCTTC. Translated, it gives CASSLGPGQNYGYTF.

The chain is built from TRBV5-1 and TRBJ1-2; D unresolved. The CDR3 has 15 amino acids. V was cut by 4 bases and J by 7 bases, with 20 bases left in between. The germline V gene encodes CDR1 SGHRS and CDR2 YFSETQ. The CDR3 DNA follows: TGCGCCAGCAGCGCGACACTGGGGAAGGCCGCTGGCTACACCTTC. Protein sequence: CASSATLGKAAGYTF.

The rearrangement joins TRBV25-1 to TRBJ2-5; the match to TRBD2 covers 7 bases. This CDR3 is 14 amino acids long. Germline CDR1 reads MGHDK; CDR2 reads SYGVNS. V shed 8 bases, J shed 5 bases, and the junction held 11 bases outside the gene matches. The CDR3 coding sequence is TGTGCCAGCCTAGGGAGGGGCACTAGGGAGACCCAGTACTTC. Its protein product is CASLGRGTRETQYF. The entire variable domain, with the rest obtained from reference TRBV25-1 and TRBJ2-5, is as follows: EADIYQTPRYLVIGTGKKITLECSQTMGHDKMYWYQQDPGMELHLIHYSYGVNSTEKGDLSSESTVSRIRTEHFPLTLESARPSHTSQYLCASLGRGTRETQYFGPGTRLLVL.

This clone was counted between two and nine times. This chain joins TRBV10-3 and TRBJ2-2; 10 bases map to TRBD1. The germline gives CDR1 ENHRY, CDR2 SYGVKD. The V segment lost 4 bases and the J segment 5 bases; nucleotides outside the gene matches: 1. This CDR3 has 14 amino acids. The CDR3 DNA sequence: TGTGCCATCAGTGGGACAGGGGGTACCGGGGAGCTGTTTTTT. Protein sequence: CAISGTGGTGELFF.

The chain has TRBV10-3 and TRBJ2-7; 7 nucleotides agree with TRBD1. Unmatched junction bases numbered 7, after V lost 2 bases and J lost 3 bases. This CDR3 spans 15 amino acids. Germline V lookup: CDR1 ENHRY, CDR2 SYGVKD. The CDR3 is CAISETGQPNYEQYF. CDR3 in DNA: TGTGCCATCAGTGAGACGGGACAGCCCAACTACGAGCAGTACTTC.

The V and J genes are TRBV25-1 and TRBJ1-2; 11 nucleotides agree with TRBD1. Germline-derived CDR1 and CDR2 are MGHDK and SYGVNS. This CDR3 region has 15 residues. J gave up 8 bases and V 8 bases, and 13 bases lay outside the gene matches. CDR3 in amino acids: CASRNLGQGAGGYTF. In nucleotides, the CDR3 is TGTGCCAGCCGTAACCTCGGACAGGGGGCGGGAGGCTACACCTTC.

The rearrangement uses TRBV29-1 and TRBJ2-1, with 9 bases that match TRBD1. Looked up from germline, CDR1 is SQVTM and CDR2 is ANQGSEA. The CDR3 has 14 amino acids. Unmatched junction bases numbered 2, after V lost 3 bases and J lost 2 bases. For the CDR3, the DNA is TGCAGCGTTGAGGACAGGGGCACCTACAATGAGCAGTTCTTC. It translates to CSVEDRGTYNEQFF.